This T cell receptor beta chain was retrieved from a study of identical twins. General study points: Recombination models fit unrelated individuals' TCR alpha sharing but underestimated twins'. The abundant beta clonotypes from cord blood had fewer insertions, and memory repertoires had none of this. In zero-insertion analyses, partial confounding could arise from invariant MAIT and iNKT cells.

TCRdb passed the 5' RACE reads through MiXCR, listing each CDR3 protein once. The sample has under 300,000 distinct CDR3 sequences; around an eighth are singletons. Note on this clonotype: What it binds is unknown.

The germline V gene encodes CDR1 SEHNR and CDR2 FQNEAQ (reference sequence). V lost 3 bases and J 0 bases, leaving 7 bases between the germline ends. This CDR3 region has 14 residues. The TCR was taken from a woman aged 18-29 years in good health. The chain joins TRBV7-9 to TRBJ2-3; D may be TRBD1 (5 bases). The sample was memory (CD45RO+) T cells sorted from blood. CDR3 sequence reads: CASSFDRSTDTQYF. CDR3 nucleotide sequence: TGTGCCAGCAGCTTCGACAGAAGCACAGATACGCAGTATTTT.